The 14 T cell receptor beta chains presented below share a single source sample, sequenced in a study of T cells in Graves' hyperthyroidism and ophthalmopathy. Amplification of TCR beta CDR3 regions was performed using RNA transcripts as template. A first-round RT-PCR of the TCR CDR3 used the HTBI primer set. TCRdb processed the multiplex PCR reads anew with MiXCR; each CDR3 protein has one entry. The sample carries approximately 610,000 distinct CDR3 sequences, roughly 15% recorded once. The specimen was blood. These receptors all come from a woman aged 40 to 55 with Graves' ophthalmopathy.

This clonotype was recorded many times. V usage is TRBV10-3 and J usage is TRBJ2-5; 10 bases agree with TRBD2. Germline V gene lookup returns CDR1 ENHRY and CDR2 SYGVKD. J gave up 4 bases and V 8 bases, and 7 bases lay outside the gene matches. The CDR3 spans 14 residues. This chain's CDR3 is CAIGGSGRTETQYF. CDR3 DNA sequence: TGTGCCATCGGAGGTAGCGGGAGGACAGAGACCCAGTACTTC.

V is TRBV12-3 or TRBV12-4 and J is TRBJ1-6, with a possible D match to TRBD1 (5 bases). With 5 bases removed from V and 8 bases from J, the gap between germline ends came to 10 bases. The CDR3 extends over 13 amino acids. The CDR3 DNA reads TGTGCCAGCAGTCCCTCGGGGGATTCACCCCTCCACTTT. Residues: CASSPSGDSPLHF.

The sample holds many counts of this clonotype. J is TRBJ2-7 and V is TRBV5-1, with TRBD1 matching 8 bases. The CDR3 sequence is 16 residues long. Germline CDR1 is SGHRS and CDR2 is YFSETQ. Trimming at V came to 0 bases and at J to 3 bases, leaving 8 bases not matched to a gene. In DNA, the CDR3 is TGCGCCAGCAGCTTGGGTCGGGGGACAGGAGTCTACGAGCAGTACTTC. This sequence encodes CASSLGRGTGVYEQYF.

V and J are TRBV6-1 and TRBJ1-6; 7 bases align to TRBD1. This CDR3 comprises 15 residues. The germline CDR1 and CDR2 sequences are MNHNS and SASEGT. Trimming took 4 bases from V and 5 from J; bases not matched to a gene: 5. The CDR3, as DNA: TGTGCCAGCAGTGCGACAGGGAGTCATAATTCACCCCTCCACTTT. It specifies CASSATGSHNSPLHF.

This clonotype was detected ten times or more. This chain uses TRBV6-5 with TRBJ1-1; no firm D call. Germline lookup yields CDR1 MNHEY and CDR2 SVGAGI. The CDR3 is 13 residues long. V dropped 10 bases and J dropped 1 base, with 13 bases sitting between them. In DNA, the CDR3 is TGTGCCACCAGACGGACGGGGAACACTGAAGCTTTCTTT. Protein product: CATRRTGNTEAFF.

In this sample, this clonotype turned up many times. The chain recombines TRBV19 with TRBJ1-1; perhaps TRBD1 as D (5 bases). Germline V gene lookup returns CDR1 LNHDA and CDR2 SQIVND (reference sequence). V dropped 4 bases and J dropped 4 bases, with 13 bases sitting between them. This CDR3 has 14 amino acids. In DNA form, the CDR3 reads TGTGCCAGTAGTAGCGAGTCGGGGGGCACTGAAGCTTTCTTT. Its translation is CASSSESGGTEAFF.

There are many counts of this clonotype. This sequence joins TRBV6-1 and TRBJ2-2; D unresolved. The V gene's germline CDR1 is MNHNS and CDR2 SASEGT. The CDR3 runs 14 residues. V lost 10 bases and J 0 bases, leaving 12 bases between the germline ends. For the CDR3, the DNA is TGTGCCACCTCCGGGTCCCCGAACACCGGGGAGCTGTTTTTT. Protein sequence: CATSGSPNTGELFF.

This clonotype was counted once. The chain joins TRBV15 to TRBJ1-5; D not certain. This CDR3 has 13 amino acids. Trimming removed 3 bases from V and 7 bases from J, with 10 bases in between. The V gene's germline CDR1 is LNHNV and CDR2 YYDKDF (reference sequence). The CDR3 DNA reads as TGTGCCACCAGCAGGGCACATGGGCAGCCCCAGCATTTT. It is translated as CATSRAHGQPQHF.

As for this clonotype: Just one base apart from a much larger clone, this may be a read error. The CDR3 does not end in the conserved phenylalanine or tryptophan, so this is likely a read error. V is TRBV28 and J is TRBJ2-7; D gene uncertain. V lost 5 bases to trimming and J lost 4 bases, with 9 bases between them. The CDR3 runs to 12 residues. Germline V gene data show CDR1 as MDHEN and CDR2 as SYDVKM. In DNA, the CDR3 is TGTGCCAGCAGTGCCACGTGGTACGAGCAGTACTCC. It specifies CASSATWYEQYS.

This clonotype was recorded at least ten times. The chain joins TRBV6-2 or TRBV6-3 to TRBJ2-5; 7 bases fit TRBD1. Germline CDR1 is MNHEY and CDR2 is SVGEGT. The CDR3 is 15 amino acids. Losses at the gene ends were 4 bases for V and 1 base for J; bases not matched to a gene: 6. CDR3 sequence: CASSLEGTAQETQYF. The CDR3 nucleotides read TGTGCCAGCAGTTTGGAAGGGACAGCCCAAGAGACCCAGTACTTC.

This clonotype has a single count. The rearrangement uses TRBV6-1 and TRBJ2-7; 10 bases fit TRBD1. Germline CDR1 reads MNHNS; CDR2 reads SASEGT. The CDR3 sequence is 16 residues long. V dropped 6 bases and J dropped 7; count of bases not matched to a gene: 15. The CDR3 spells CASSMTGGAGVREQYF. Written as DNA, the CDR3 is TGTGCCAGCAGCATGACAGGGGGCGCGGGAGTCCGTGAGCAGTACTTC.

In its sample, this clonotype was seen many times. The CDR3 protein is CASWRGIGLDGYTF. As DNA, the CDR3 is TGTGCCAGCTGGCGAGGGATAGGGTTAGATGGCTACACCTTC. This chain links TRBV2 with TRBJ1-2; D is unresolved. The CDR3 is 14 amino acids. V dropped 8 bases and J dropped 6 bases, with 19 bases sitting between them. The germline CDR1 and CDR2 sequences are SNHLY and FYNNEI.

This clonotype came up many times. V is TRBV19 and J is TRBJ1-2, with TRBD1 matching 9 bases. The CDR3 has 15 residues. The trim removed 4 bases at V and 3 bases at J, leaving 6 bases unmatched. Per the germline V gene, CDR1 is LNHDA and CDR2 is SQIVND (reference sequence). The CDR3 loop reads CASSNTGGAYYGYTF. DNA for the CDR3: TGTGCCAGTAGTAACACAGGGGGCGCATACTATGGCTACACCTTC.

At least ten counts were recorded for this clonotype. V usage is TRBV18 and J usage is TRBJ2-7; TRBD2 matches 8 bases. After removal of 3 bases from V and 5 bases from J, the junction contained 6 bases not matched to a gene. CDR1 KGHSH and CDR2 LQKENI come from the germline V gene. The CDR3 is made up of 14 amino acids. The CDR3 bases are TGTGCCAGCTCACCCCAAGCGGGGGAGCACGAGCAGTACTTC. Translation gives CASSPQAGEHEQYF.